The clone carrying this T cell receptor (beta chain) appeared a few times. Its antigen remains unknown. This sample stems from a study of beta chain features in type 1 diabetes. Expressed TCRB transcripts got sequenced, as all isolated RNA was reverse transcribed. Clones were sequenced by immunoSEQ multiplex PCR, and TCRdb holds only the in-frame ones, with some missing. This table has about 270,000 clones, roughly an eighth appearing once. The CDR3 spans 15 residues. Trimming cost V 0 bases and J 3 bases, with 11 bases left between them. Germline CDR1 SGHAT, CDR2 FQNNGV. Study findings and constraints: PCR might favor shorter templates, but any such skew would affect patients and controls equally. Researchers report that Type 1 diabetes patients had moderately but significantly shorter TCRB CDR3s across all four CD4+ subsets.

Sequenced: naive CD4+ T cells from blood. This sequence was found in a man aged 30-40 years with type 1 diabetes. The V call is TRBV11-2, the J call TRBJ1-1, with D perhaps TRBD1 (5 bases). The CDR3 loop reads CASSLEGGSYTEAFF. CDR3 bases: TGTGCCAGCAGCTTAGAGGGGGGGTCCTACACTGAAGCTTTCTTT. Drawing the rest from reference TRBV11-2 and TRBJ1-1, the complete variable domain is EAGVAQSPRYKIIEKRQSVAFWCNPISGHATLYWYQQILGQGPKLLIQFQNNGVVDDSQLPKDRFSAERLKGVDSTLKIQPAKLEDSAVYLCASSLEGGSYTEAFFGQGTRLTVV.